The TCR beta chain under discussion was sequenced for a study of CD8+ T cells in alopecia areata. Study background: Percent affected scalp area, the SALT score, rated treated patients' severity. Findings of the study overall: In scalp and blood, many expanded lesional clones persisted during tofacitinib.

The V gene lost 0 bases and the J gene lost 0 bases, with 4 bases spanning the gap. Germline-derived CDR1 and CDR2 are SGDLS and YYNGEE. The CDR3 loop spans 13 amino acids. Treatment: oral pan-JAK inhibitor, 5-10 mg twice daily. Lesional scalp punch biopsies and peripheral blood came from alopecia areata patients. Remarks on this clone: As yet, its antigen is unknown.

After isolation, RNA underwent reverse transcription to generate cDNA as the sequencing template. The method was immunoSEQ multiplex PCR; TCRdb's version includes in-frame clones alone and lacks a portion of them. The table shows about 140,000 clones, with roughly nine tenths occurring only once. V gene TRBV9 combines with J gene TRBJ2-7; no definite D call. Material: CD8+ T cells sorted from blood, obtained at week 4, from a patient treated with tofacitinib. The origin of this receptor is a human donor with alopecia areata. The CDR3 coding sequence is TGTGCCAGCAGCGTAGAATCCTCCTACGAGCAGTACTTC. This translates into CASSVESSYEQYF.